The source of this T cell receptor (beta chain) is a study of blood T cell repertoires in COVID-19. A Seattle source enrolled patients during active infection and followed them longitudinally. Generated by immunoSEQ multiplex PCR, the TCRdb table keeps only in-frame clones and is missing some. The sample carries about 36,000 clones, around 70% recorded once. The CDR3 runs 16 residues. Germline assignment: CDR1 SGHDT and CDR2 YYEEEE. The ends were cut back, 4 bases at V and 4 bases at J, with 15 bases in the middle. This clone has just a few counts. The chain is built from TRBV5-6 and TRBJ2-6; D is uncertain. The sample consisted of peripheral blood. The TCR was taken from an older man with COVID-19, enrolled during active disease. The CDR3 spells CASSPVGGIGANVLTF. CDR3 nucleotides: TGTGCCAGCAGCCCGGTCGGCGGCATAGGGGCCAACGTCCTGACTTTC.